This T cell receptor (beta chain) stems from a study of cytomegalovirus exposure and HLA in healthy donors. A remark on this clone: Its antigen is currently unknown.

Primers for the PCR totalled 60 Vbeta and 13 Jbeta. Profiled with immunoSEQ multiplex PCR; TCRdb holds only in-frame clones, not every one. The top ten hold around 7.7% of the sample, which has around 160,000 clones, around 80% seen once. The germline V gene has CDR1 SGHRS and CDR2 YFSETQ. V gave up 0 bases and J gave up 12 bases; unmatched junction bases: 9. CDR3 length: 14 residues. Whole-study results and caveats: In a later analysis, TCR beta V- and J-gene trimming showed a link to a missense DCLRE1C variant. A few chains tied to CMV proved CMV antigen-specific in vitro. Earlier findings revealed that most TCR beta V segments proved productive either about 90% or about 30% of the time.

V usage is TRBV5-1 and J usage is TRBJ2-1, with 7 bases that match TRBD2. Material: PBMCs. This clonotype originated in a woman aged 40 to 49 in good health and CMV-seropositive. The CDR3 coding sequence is TGCGCCAGCAGCTTGGAGGCGGGAGCCGCCTCGCAGTTCTTC. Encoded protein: CASSLEAGAASQFF.